Listed below are T cell receptor beta chains from one sample, sequenced in a study of blood T cell repertoires in COVID-19. TCRdb keeps only in-frame clones here, not all; method: immunoSEQ multiplex PCR. The sample has around 270,000 clones, 88% seen once. Sequenced sample: peripheral blood. The receptors come from a man between 60 and 75 years old who had recovered from COVID-19. The CDR3 runs from the conserved cysteine through the conserved F or W. The order of the fields is V gene, J gene, D gene, clone size, CDR3 protein, CDR3 DNA. The D gene is left open where the match is weak. Only part of the rows carry a size: once, few, many, or a class if the clone is expanded.

V gene: TRBV5-6
J gene: TRBJ2-7
D gene: TRBD1
clone size: -
CDR3 protein: CASSFPGQGVEQYF
CDR3 DNA: TGTGCCAGCAGCTTCCCGGGACAGGGAGTCGAGCAGTACTTC

V gene: TRBV7-2
J gene: TRBJ1-4
D gene: TRBD1
clone size: -
CDR3 protein: CASSRDQQGQFEKLFF
CDR3 DNA: TGTGCCAGCAGTAGAGATCAACAGGGGCAATTCGAAAAACTGTTTTTT

V gene: TRBV25-1
J gene: TRBJ1-6
D gene: -
clone size: -
CDR3 protein: CASSDTGHNSPLHF
CDR3 DNA: TGTGCCAGCAGTGATACAGGGCATAATTCACCCCTCCACTTT

V gene: TRBV7-2
J gene: TRBJ1-2
D gene: TRBD1
clone size: -
CDR3 protein: CASSQSQGAWGYTF
CDR3 DNA: TGTGCCAGCAGCCAATCACAGGGGGCATGGGGCTACACCTTC

V gene: TRBV15
J gene: TRBJ1-3
D gene: -
clone size: -
CDR3 protein: CATSRGAGGNTIYF
CDR3 DNA: TGTGCCACCAGCAGAGGTGCAGGAGGAAACACCATATATTTT

V gene: TRBV6-5
J gene: TRBJ1-1
D gene: -
clone size: -
CDR3 protein: CASSYSRDTEAFF
CDR3 DNA: TGTGCCAGCAGTTACTCGAGGGACACTGAAGCTTTCTTT

V gene: TRBV3-1/TRBV3-2
J gene: TRBJ1-4
D gene: -
clone size: -
CDR3 protein: CASSSGWDTDTNEKLFF
CDR3 DNA: TGTGCCAGCAGCTCCGGATGGGACACAGACACTAATGAAAAACTGTTTTTT

V gene: TRBV19
J gene: TRBJ2-3
D gene: -
clone size: -
CDR3 protein: CASSIDPGTDTQYF
CDR3 DNA: TGTGCCAGTAGTATAGATCCGGGCACAGATACGCAGTATTTT

V gene: TRBV29-1
J gene: TRBJ1-2
D gene: TRBD1
clone size: -
CDR3 protein: CSVVETGGLGYTF
CDR3 DNA: TGCAGCGTTGTGGAGACAGGGGGCCTTGGCTACACCTTC

V gene: TRBV6-1
J gene: TRBJ1-4
D gene: TRBD1
clone size: -
CDR3 protein: CASSEAAGGGEKLFF
CDR3 DNA: TGTGCCAGCAGTGAAGCGGCAGGGGGCGGGGAAAAACTGTTTTTT

V gene: TRBV4-2
J gene: TRBJ2-7
D gene: TRBD1
clone size: -
CDR3 protein: CASSHVRDSPFYEQYF
CDR3 DNA: TGTGCCAGCAGCCATGTACGGGACAGTCCCTTTTACGAGCAGTACTTC

V gene: TRBV9
J gene: TRBJ2-7
D gene: -
clone size: -
CDR3 protein: CASSADSSYEQYF
CDR3 DNA: TGTGCCAGCAGCGCGGACAGCTCCTACGAGCAGTACTTC

V gene: TRBV30
J gene: TRBJ1-2
D gene: -
clone size: -
CDR3 protein: CAWSDKNYGYTF
CDR3 DNA: TGTGCCTGGAGTGACAAGAACTATGGCTACACCTTC

V gene: TRBV12-3/TRBV12-4
J gene: TRBJ2-7
D gene: -
clone size: -
CDR3 protein: CASSFEVYEQYF
CDR3 DNA: TGTGCCAGCAGTTTCGAGGTTTACGAGCAGTACTTC

V gene: TRBV3-1/TRBV3-2
J gene: TRBJ2-5
D gene: TRBD1
clone size: -
CDR3 protein: CASNIGTGFQETQYF
CDR3 DNA: TGTGCCAGCAATATAGGGACAGGGTTTCAAGAGACCCAGTACTTC

V gene: TRBV27
J gene: TRBJ2-7
D gene: TRBD1
clone size: -
CDR3 protein: CASSPGGSYEQYF
CDR3 DNA: TGTGCCAGCAGCCCAGGGGGTAGCTACGAGCAGTACTTC

V gene: TRBV2
J gene: TRBJ1-5
D gene: TRBD1
clone size: -
CDR3 protein: CASSLGTGSTQPQHF
CDR3 DNA: TGTGCCAGCAGCCTCGGGACAGGGTCAACTCAGCCCCAGCATTTT

V gene: TRBV5-5
J gene: TRBJ1-2
D gene: -
clone size: -
CDR3 protein: CASSLKTAHYGYTF
CDR3 DNA: TGTGCCAGCAGCTTAAAAACAGCCCACTATGGCTACACCTTC

V gene: TRBV10-2
J gene: TRBJ1-3
D gene: -
clone size: -
CDR3 protein: CASSESLFDRSGNTIYF
CDR3 DNA: TGCGCCAGCAGTGAGTCCCTCTTTGACAGGAGTGGAAACACCATATATTTT

V gene: TRBV6-1
J gene: TRBJ1-3
D gene: -
clone size: -
CDR3 protein: CASSELGSGNTIYF
CDR3 DNA: TGTGCCAGCAGTGAACTAGGTTCTGGAAACACCATATATTTT

V gene: TRBV25-1
J gene: TRBJ2-3
D gene: TRBD2
clone size: -
CDR3 protein: CASSWRGGLTDTQYF
CDR3 DNA: TGTGCCAGCAGTTGGCGGGGGGGCTTGACAGATACGCAGTATTTT

V gene: TRBV7-9
J gene: TRBJ1-1
D gene: TRBD1
clone size: -
CDR3 protein: CASSLGTGQGFEAFF
CDR3 DNA: TGTGCCAGCAGCTTAGGAACCGGACAGGGTTTTGAAGCTTTCTTT

V gene: TRBV5-6
J gene: TRBJ1-6
D gene: TRBD1
clone size: -
CDR3 protein: CASSSDRVNSPLHF
CDR3 DNA: TGTGCCAGCAGCTCCGACAGGGTAAACTCACCCCTCCACTTT

V gene: TRBV29-1
J gene: TRBJ2-7
D gene: -
clone size: -
CDR3 protein: CSVESAGSSYEQYF
CDR3 DNA: TGCAGCGTTGAATCGGCAGGATCCTCCTACGAGCAGTACTTC

V gene: TRBV18
J gene: TRBJ1-1
D gene: TRBD1
clone size: -
CDR3 protein: CASSPRTGENTEAFF
CDR3 DNA: TGTGCCAGCTCACCCCGGACAGGGGAGAACACTGAAGCTTTCTTT

V gene: TRBV18
J gene: TRBJ2-1
D gene: -
clone size: few
CDR3 protein: CASSPPPVSEQFF
CDR3 DNA: TGTGCCAGCTCACCACCCCCCGTCTCTGAGCAGTTCTTC

V gene: TRBV29-1
J gene: TRBJ2-1
D gene: TRBD2
clone size: -
CDR3 protein: CSVQGLAGSSYNEQFF
CDR3 DNA: TGCAGCGTCCAAGGACTAGCGGGTAGCTCCTACAATGAGCAGTTCTTC

V gene: TRBV18
J gene: TRBJ2-3
D gene: -
clone size: -
CDR3 protein: CASSPGQGTTDTQYF
CDR3 DNA: TGTGCCAGCTCACCAGGGCAGGGAACCACAGATACGCAGTATTTT

V gene: TRBV3-1/TRBV3-2
J gene: TRBJ2-7
D gene: TRBD2
clone size: -
CDR3 protein: CASSQVRLAGSPYEQYF
CDR3 DNA: TGTGCCAGCAGCCAAGTACGACTAGCGGGGTCCCCCTACGAGCAGTACTTC

V gene: TRBV7-2
J gene: TRBJ1-2
D gene: TRBD1
clone size: -
CDR3 protein: CASSQQGAFRNGYTF
CDR3 DNA: TGTGCCAGCAGCCAACAGGGGGCGTTCAGAAATGGCTACACCTTC

V gene: TRBV4-2
J gene: TRBJ2-2
D gene: -
clone size: -
CDR3 protein: CASSRSVAGFAGELFF
CDR3 DNA: TGTGCCAGCAGCCGAAGCGTCGCAGGGTTTGCCGGGGAGCTGTTTTTT

V gene: TRBV27
J gene: TRBJ2-7
D gene: TRBD1
clone size: once
CDR3 protein: CASSRTGSVRNGEQYF
CDR3 DNA: TGTGCCAGCAGCCGGACAGGCTCCGTACGCAACGGGGAGCAGTACTTC

V gene: TRBV6-5
J gene: TRBJ2-1
D gene: -
clone size: -
CDR3 protein: CASRGRSYNEQFF
CDR3 DNA: TGTGCCAGCAGGGGGCGATCCTACAATGAGCAGTTCTTC

V gene: TRBV4-2
J gene: TRBJ1-5
D gene: TRBD1
clone size: -
CDR3 protein: CASSQDILGGQGGQPQHF
CDR3 DNA: TGTGCCAGCAGCCAAGATATTCTGGGAGGACAGGGAGGACAGCCCCAGCATTTT

V gene: TRBV27
J gene: TRBJ1-4
D gene: -
clone size: -
CDR3 protein: CASRQGSASPNEKLFF
CDR3 DNA: TGTGCCAGCAGGCAGGGGAGTGCTAGCCCAAATGAAAAACTGTTTTTT

V gene: TRBV19
J gene: TRBJ1-2
D gene: TRBD1
clone size: -
CDR3 protein: CASRAGTGYDGYTF
CDR3 DNA: TGTGCCAGTAGGGCCGGGACAGGGTACGATGGCTACACCTTC

V gene: TRBV5-1
J gene: TRBJ2-2
D gene: TRBD1
clone size: -
CDR3 protein: CASSPGQGYRELFF
CDR3 DNA: TGCGCCAGCAGCCCGGGACAGGGGTATAGGGAGCTGTTTTTT

V gene: TRBV4-1
J gene: TRBJ2-1
D gene: TRBD1
clone size: -
CDR3 protein: CASSPGQGGVNEQFF
CDR3 DNA: TGCGCCAGCAGCCCGGGACAGGGGGGGGTGAATGAGCAGTTCTTC

V gene: TRBV6-2/TRBV6-3
J gene: TRBJ2-5
D gene: TRBD2
clone size: -
CDR3 protein: CASSYSGGGETQYF
CDR3 DNA: TGTGCCAGCAGTTATAGCGGGGGAGGGGAGACCCAGTACTTC

V gene: TRBV15
J gene: TRBJ1-1
D gene: TRBD1
clone size: -
CDR3 protein: CATKGQLNTEAFF
CDR3 DNA: TGTGCCACCAAGGGACAGCTGAACACTGAAGCTTTCTTT

V gene: TRBV9
J gene: TRBJ1-3
D gene: -
clone size: -
CDR3 protein: CASSVAESHGNTIYF
CDR3 DNA: TGTGCCAGCAGCGTAGCTGAGAGTCATGGAAACACCATATATTTT

V gene: TRBV7-6
J gene: TRBJ1-6
D gene: -
clone size: -
CDR3 protein: CASSDRRDKNSPLHF
CDR3 DNA: TGTGCCAGCAGCGATCGACGGGACAAAAATTCACCCCTCCACTTT

V gene: TRBV7-7
J gene: TRBJ2-3
D gene: -
clone size: -
CDR3 protein: CASSRGSGTDTQYF
CDR3 DNA: TGTGCTAGCAGTCGGGGGTCCGGCACAGATACGCAGTATTTT

V gene: TRBV2
J gene: TRBJ2-2
D gene: -
clone size: -
CDR3 protein: CASTLLPGPPGELFF
CDR3 DNA: TGTGCCAGCACTCTCCTTCCAGGGCCCCCCGGGGAGCTGTTTTTT

V gene: TRBV27
J gene: TRBJ2-7
D gene: TRBD1
clone size: -
CDR3 protein: CASSRGTGTGGYEQYF
CDR3 DNA: TGTGCCAGCAGTAGGGGGACCGGGACAGGGGGTTACGAGCAGTACTTC

V gene: TRBV2
J gene: TRBJ2-7
D gene: TRBD2
clone size: -
CDR3 protein: CAGVAGGSYEQYF
CDR3 DNA: TGTGCCGGTGTAGCGGGGGGCTCCTACGAGCAGTACTTC

V gene: TRBV12-5
J gene: TRBJ2-7
D gene: TRBD1
clone size: -
CDR3 protein: CASGLVVGTGPYEQYF
CDR3 DNA: TGTGCTAGTGGTTTGGTAGTCGGGACAGGGCCCTACGAGCAGTACTTC

V gene: TRBV11-2
J gene: TRBJ1-2
D gene: -
clone size: -
CDR3 protein: CASSFPWMRDNYGYTF
CDR3 DNA: TGTGCCAGCAGCTTCCCATGGATGAGGGATAACTATGGCTACACCTTC

V gene: TRBV7-6
J gene: TRBJ2-1
D gene: TRBD2
clone size: -
CDR3 protein: CASSPPRAGGSGRGNEQFF
CDR3 DNA: TGTGCCAGCAGCCCCCCGAGAGCGGGGGGTTCCGGCCGCGGGAATGAGCAGTTCTTC

V gene: TRBV7-7
J gene: TRBJ2-2
D gene: TRBD1
clone size: -
CDR3 protein: CASSPRTGTNTGELFF
CDR3 DNA: TGTGCTAGCAGCCCGCGGACAGGGACGAACACCGGGGAGCTGTTTTTT

V gene: TRBV27
J gene: TRBJ1-5
D gene: -
clone size: -
CDR3 protein: CASSPGASNQPQHF
CDR3 DNA: TGTGCCAGCAGTCCAGGGGCAAGCAATCAGCCCCAGCATTTT

V gene: TRBV5-4
J gene: TRBJ2-1
D gene: -
clone size: -
CDR3 protein: CASSLERGTPYNEQFF
CDR3 DNA: TGTGCCAGCAGCTTGGAACGGGGAACCCCCTACAATGAGCAGTTCTTC

V gene: TRBV6-5
J gene: TRBJ1-1
D gene: -
clone size: -
CDR3 protein: CASDRTNTEAFF
CDR3 DNA: TGTGCCAGCGACAGGACCAACACTGAAGCTTTCTTT

V gene: TRBV24-1
J gene: TRBJ1-2
D gene: -
clone size: -
CDR3 protein: CATSDPSAERGYGYTF
CDR3 DNA: TGTGCCACCAGTGATCCCTCTGCAGAAAGGGGTTATGGCTACACCTTC